These 17 T cell receptor beta chains were sequenced from one sample in a study of cytomegalovirus exposure and HLA in healthy donors (dated by TCRdb to between 2016 and 2019). Library generation was performed with the immunoSEQ multiplex PCR assay. The multiplex PCR relied on a mix of 60 forward primers for TCR Vbeta segments and 13 reverse primers for TCR Jbeta segments. TCRdb holds this immuneACCESS table with in-frame rearrangements only. Some clones are missing; in checked studies, unresolved V genes explain under half, and the rest has no known cause. This sample has 150,000 or so clones in its table, and 78% of those were observed once. Clones ranked in the top ten supply around 3.1% of the sample. Sequences were obtained from PBMCs. These TCRs come from a woman aged 45-60 years in good health and CMV-seropositive.

The sample holds one count of this clone. This rearrangement joins TRBV9 to TRBJ1-4; 10 bases agree with TRBD1. Per the germline V gene, CDR1 is SGDLS and CDR2 is YYNGEE. V was clipped by 0 bases and J by 6 bases; unmatched bases: 5. This CDR3 has 16 amino acids. The CDR3 loop is CASSVDPGTGDEKLFF. In DNA form, the CDR3 reads TGTGCCAGCAGCGTAGACCCCGGGACAGGGGATGAAAAACTGTTTTTT.

The chain employs TRBV7-2 and TRBJ2-5; the match to TRBD1 covers 8 bases. This CDR3 is 14 amino acids long. Germline V gives CDR1 SGHTA, CDR2 FQGNSA. With V trimmed by 8 bases and J by 5 bases, 10 bases remained unmatched. The CDR3 spells CASGTGGVPETQYF. As DNA, the CDR3 is TGTGCCAGCGGTACAGGGGGTGTTCCGGAGACCCAGTACTTC.

The V gene is TRBV7-2, the J gene TRBJ2-7, with D tentatively TRBD1 (6 bases). The CDR3 totals 14 residues. V gave up 5 bases and J gave up 0 bases, with 11 bases separating them. CDR1 and CDR2 (germline): SGHTA, FQGNSA. DNA for the CDR3: TGTGCCAGCAGCCGAGGGGGTCCCTCCTACGAGCAGTACTTC. Its protein product is CASSRGGPSYEQYF.

The V and J genes are TRBV28 and TRBJ1-1; 7 positions match TRBD1. The CDR3 spans 14 residues. Trimming at V came to 2 bases and at J to 7 bases, leaving 7 bases not matched to a gene. Germline V gene sequence: CDR1 MDHEN, CDR2 SYDVKM. CDR3 residues: CASSLGQVPGEAFF. In DNA, the CDR3 is TGTGCCAGCAGTTTAGGACAGGTCCCGGGTGAAGCTTTCTTT.

The chain combines TRBV5-1 with TRBJ2-5, with 8 bases that match TRBD2. V trimming: 1 base; J trimming: 7 bases; junction bases outside the gene matches: 6. This CDR3 contains 14 residues. The germline V gene has CDR1 SGHRS and CDR2 YFSETQ. DNA for the CDR3: TGCGCCAGCAGCTTGTCGGGAGGGGAAGGGACCCAGTACTTC. Encoded protein: CASSLSGGEGTQYF.

This chain links TRBV29-1 with TRBJ2-1; TRBD2 matches at 10 bases. The length of the CDR3 is 15 residues. CDR1 is SQVTM and CDR2 is ANQGSEA in the germline V gene. J was trimmed by 12 bases and V by 1 base; bases with no gene match: 12. The CDR3 loop reads CSVEGTSGALGGQFF. The CDR3 DNA sequence: TGCAGCGTTGAAGGAACTAGCGGGGCCTTAGGGGGGCAGTTCTTC.

The rearrangement uses TRBV10-3 and TRBJ2-1, with TRBD2 identical over 9 bases. CDR1 is ENHRY, CDR2 SYGVKD, per germline. V shed 2 bases, J shed 9 bases, and the junction held 8 bases outside the gene matches. This CDR3 has 15 residues. The CDR3 DNA reads TGTGCCATCAGTGAGAATAGCGGGAGTATGGGTGAGCAGTTCTTC. As protein: CAISENSGSMGEQFF.

The chain links TRBV5-4 to TRBJ2-3; D gene unclear. The germline CDR1 and CDR2 sequences are SGHNT and YYREEE (reference sequence). V was trimmed by 5 bases and J by 1 base, leaving 8 bases between them. This CDR3 region has 13 residues. The CDR3 nucleotides are TGTGCCAGCAGAAATCTCCGCACAGATACGCAGTATTTT. This translates into CASRNLRTDTQYF.

The V call is TRBV6-5, the J call TRBJ2-7, with 8 bases aligning to TRBD2. Germline values: CDR1 MNHEY, CDR2 SVGAGI. The CDR3 covers 13 residues. With V trimmed by 5 bases and J by 3 bases, 3 bases remained unmatched. The CDR3: CASSRSGSYEQYF. Written as DNA, the CDR3 is TGTGCCAGCAGTCGCAGCGGGAGCTACGAGCAGTACTTC.

CDR3 sequence: CASSIASGGANYGYTF. Here the CDR3 DNA reads TGTGCCAGTAGTATAGCCTCAGGGGGCGCGAACTATGGCTACACCTTC. The V and J genes are TRBV19 and TRBJ1-2; 8 nucleotides align to TRBD1. The CDR3 runs to 16 residues. Trimming cost V 1 base and J 2 bases; bases outside gene matches: 6. Germline V lookup: CDR1 LNHDA, CDR2 SQIVND (reference sequence).

The rearrangement uses TRBV2 and TRBJ1-1; D unclear. The CDR3 length is 14 residues. Germline CDR1 reads SNHLY; CDR2 reads FYNNEI. Between the trimmed V and J ends, which lost 3 bases and 4 bases, there was a span of 12 bases. In nucleotides, the CDR3 is TGTGCCAGCAGTGATGACGGAGGCGGCACTGAAGCTTTCTTT. Amino acids: CASSDDGGGTEAFF.

The gene calls are TRBV7-6 and TRBJ2-7; 7 bases are a match to TRBD2. The V segment lost 5 bases and the J segment 5 bases; nucleotides outside the gene matches: 12. CDR1 and CDR2 from the germline V gene are SGHVS and FNYEAQ. The CDR3 is 15 amino acids. CDR3 region: CASSPWGGRSHEQYF. The CDR3 bases are TGTGCCAGCAGCCCCTGGGGAGGGAGATCCCACGAGCAGTACTTC.

On this clone itself: This sample also contains other DNA sequences that code for the same CDR3. V gene TRBV15 combines with J gene TRBJ2-7; 7 nucleotides match TRBD2. V lost 5 bases to trimming and J lost 5 bases; unmatched junction nucleotides: 6. The CDR3 sequence is 13 residues long. Per germline, CDR1 LNHNV and CDR2 YYDKDF (reference sequence). CDR3: CATSVTSYDEQYF. In DNA form, the CDR3 reads TGTGCCACCAGCGTGACTAGCTACGACGAGCAGTACTTC.

This sequence joins TRBV10-3 and TRBJ1-5, with D perhaps TRBD1 (6 bases). Germline V CDR1 and CDR2: ENHRY, SYGVKD. The V and J ends lost 4 bases and 4 bases respectively, with 14 bases between them. The CDR3 extends over 15 amino acids. The CDR3 region is CAISAGDTGNQPQHF. DNA of the CDR3: TGTGCCATCAGTGCAGGTGACACAGGGAATCAGCCCCAGCATTTT.

The rearrangement uses TRBV12-5 and TRBJ2-3; D gene uncertain. Deletions cut 7 bases from V and 1 base from J, with 15 bases between. Germline CDR1 is LGHNT and CDR2 is FRNRAP. This CDR3 has 15 residues. CDR3 amino acids: CASVLGSRGTDTQYF. CDR3 DNA sequence: TGTGCTAGTGTTCTCGGGTCCCGGGGCACAGATACGCAGTATTTT.

The chain combines TRBV10-3 with TRBJ1-1, with a weak D call TRBD1 (5 bases). Trimming took off 3 bases at V and 10 bases at J, with 15 bases between the two ends. This CDR3 has 13 amino acids. Germline V lookup: CDR1 ENHRY, CDR2 SYGVKD. This CDR3 reads CAISDNRREIAFF. In DNA, the CDR3 is TGTGCCATCAGTGACAACAGGCGAGAGATAGCTTTCTTT.

In its sample, this clone was seen once. V gene TRBV28 combines with J gene TRBJ1-2; TRBD1 matches 8 bases. V shed 7 bases, J shed 4 bases, and the junction held 11 bases outside the gene matches. This CDR3 is built from 15 residues. Germline CDR1 and CDR2: MDHEN and SYDVKM. CDR3 in amino acids: CASTPWDRLFYGYTF. The CDR3 DNA reads as TGTGCCAGCACCCCATGGGACAGGCTCTTCTATGGCTACACCTTC.